The count of the clone carrying this T cell receptor beta chain is one. Antigen: not known. The data stem from a study of T cells in localized non-small cell lung cancer. Overall study findings and caveats: Adjacent lung exhibited a median of about 57 among the 100 most abundant tumor clones. Uninvolved adjacent lung had the highest recorded T cell clonality, with tumor below it. There was an association of higher blood T cell density with longer overall survival. Analysis by sequencing included only one tumor region, so heterogeneity remains possible.

The table came from immunoSEQ multiplex PCR; TCRdb's copy has only in-frame clones and leaves some out. The table lists roughly 64,000 clones, roughly 76% of them singletons. This CDR3 comprises 15 residues. With 5 bases removed from V and 2 bases from J, the gap between germline ends came to 16 bases. Germline CDR1 SQVTM, CDR2 ANQGSEA. The sample here was PBMCs, taken before any cancer treatment. This chain links TRBV29-1 with TRBJ2-1, with D tentatively TRBD2 (5 bases). This receptor was taken from a man aged 40 to 70 with stage II lung adenocarcinoma. The CDR3 DNA is TGCAGCGTTCCTGGGCAGCGGAGTCCCTACAATGAGCAGTTCTTC. It translates to CSVPGQRSPYNEQFF.